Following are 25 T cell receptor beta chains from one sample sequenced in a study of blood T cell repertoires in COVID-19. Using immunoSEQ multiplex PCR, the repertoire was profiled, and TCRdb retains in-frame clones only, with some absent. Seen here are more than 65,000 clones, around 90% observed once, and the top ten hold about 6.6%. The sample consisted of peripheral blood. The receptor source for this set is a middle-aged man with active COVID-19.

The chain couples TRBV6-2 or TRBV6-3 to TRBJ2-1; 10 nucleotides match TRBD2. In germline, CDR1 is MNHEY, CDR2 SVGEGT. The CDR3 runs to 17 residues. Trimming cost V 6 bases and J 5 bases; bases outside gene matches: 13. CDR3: CASSSRGLAANNNEQFF. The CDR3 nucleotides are TGTGCCAGCAGCTCTCGTGGACTAGCGGCTAACAACAATGAGCAGTTCTTC.

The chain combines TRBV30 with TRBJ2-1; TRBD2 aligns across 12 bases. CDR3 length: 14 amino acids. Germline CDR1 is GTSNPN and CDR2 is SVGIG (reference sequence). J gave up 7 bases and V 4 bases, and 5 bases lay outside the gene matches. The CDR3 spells CAWNLAGGANEQFF. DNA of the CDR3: TGTGCCTGGAACCTAGCGGGGGGGGCAAATGAGCAGTTCTTC.

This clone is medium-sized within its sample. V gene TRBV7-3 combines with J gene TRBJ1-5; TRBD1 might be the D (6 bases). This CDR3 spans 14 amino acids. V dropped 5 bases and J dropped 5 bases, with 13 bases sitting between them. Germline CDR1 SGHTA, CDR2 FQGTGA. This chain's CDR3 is CASSPEGDYQPQHF. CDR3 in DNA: TGTGCCAGCAGCCCAGAGGGGGATTATCAGCCCCAGCATTTT.

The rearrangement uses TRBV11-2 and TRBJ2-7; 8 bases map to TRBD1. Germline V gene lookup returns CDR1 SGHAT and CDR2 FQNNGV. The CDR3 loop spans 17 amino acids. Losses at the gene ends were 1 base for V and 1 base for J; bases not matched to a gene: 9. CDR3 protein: CASSLVWTGIGSYEQYF. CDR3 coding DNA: TGTGCCAGCAGCTTAGTTTGGACAGGGATCGGGTCCTACGAGCAGTACTTC. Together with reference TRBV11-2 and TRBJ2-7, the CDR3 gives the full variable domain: EAGVAQSPRYKIIEKRQSVAFWCNPISGHATLYWYQQILGQGPKLLIQFQNNGVVDDSQLPKDRFSAERLKGVDSTLKIQPAKLEDSAVYLCASSLVWTGIGSYEQYFGPGTRLTVT.

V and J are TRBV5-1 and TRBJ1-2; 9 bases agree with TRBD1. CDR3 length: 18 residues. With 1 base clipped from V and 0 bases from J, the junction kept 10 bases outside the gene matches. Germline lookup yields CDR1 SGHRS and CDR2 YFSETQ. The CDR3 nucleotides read TGCGCCAGCAGCTTGAGCGGGACAGGGCCCTCGACTAACTATGGCTACACCTTC. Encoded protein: CASSLSGTGPSTNYGYTF.

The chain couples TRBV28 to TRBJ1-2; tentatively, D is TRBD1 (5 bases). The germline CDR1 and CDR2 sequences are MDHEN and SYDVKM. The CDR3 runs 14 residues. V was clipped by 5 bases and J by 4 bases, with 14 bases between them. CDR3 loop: CASSIRQLSYGYTF. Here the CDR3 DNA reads TGTGCCAGCAGTATTCGACAGTTATCCTATGGCTACACCTTC.

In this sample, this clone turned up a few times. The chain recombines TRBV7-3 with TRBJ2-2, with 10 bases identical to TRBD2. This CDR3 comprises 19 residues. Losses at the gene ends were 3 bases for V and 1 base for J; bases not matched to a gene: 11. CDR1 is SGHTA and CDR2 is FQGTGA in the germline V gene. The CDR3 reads CASSLAGPRTSGNTGELFF. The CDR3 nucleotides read TGTGCCAGCAGCTTGGCAGGCCCGCGGACTAGCGGGAACACCGGGGAGCTGTTTTTT.

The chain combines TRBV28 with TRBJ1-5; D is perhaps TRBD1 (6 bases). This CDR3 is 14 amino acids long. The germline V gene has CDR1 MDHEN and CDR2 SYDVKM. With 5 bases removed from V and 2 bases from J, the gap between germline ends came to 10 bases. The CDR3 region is CASSHRVGNQPQHF. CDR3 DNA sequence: TGTGCCAGCAGTCACAGGGTGGGCAATCAGCCCCAGCATTTT.

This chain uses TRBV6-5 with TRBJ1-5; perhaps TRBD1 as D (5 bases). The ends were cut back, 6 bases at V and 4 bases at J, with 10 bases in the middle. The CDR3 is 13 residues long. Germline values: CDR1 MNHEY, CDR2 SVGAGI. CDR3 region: CASRGPINQPQHF. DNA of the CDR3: TGTGCCAGCAGGGGGCCTATAAATCAGCCCCAGCATTTT.

For the CDR3, the DNA is TGCGCCAGCAGCACCACTAGCGGGGGACCCTACGAGCAGTACTTC. Translating gives CASSTTSGGPYEQYF. This sequence joins TRBV5-1 and TRBJ2-7; 11 bases agree with TRBD2. The V gene end was trimmed by 4 bases and the J gene end by 2 bases; junction bases not matched to a gene: 5. There are 15 residues in the CDR3. Germline CDR1 SGHRS, CDR2 YFSETQ.

In nucleotides, the CDR3 is TGTGCCAGCAGCCTACTCTGGACTAGCGGGGGTTACAATGAGCAGTTCTTC. Translation gives CASSLLWTSGGYNEQFF. The V gene is TRBV5-5, the J gene TRBJ2-1, with 13 bases matching TRBD2. The CDR3 loop spans 17 amino acids. The ends lost 4 bases at V and 4 bases at J; junction bases unmatched: 8. CDR1 is SGHKS, CDR2 YYEKEE, per germline (reference sequence).

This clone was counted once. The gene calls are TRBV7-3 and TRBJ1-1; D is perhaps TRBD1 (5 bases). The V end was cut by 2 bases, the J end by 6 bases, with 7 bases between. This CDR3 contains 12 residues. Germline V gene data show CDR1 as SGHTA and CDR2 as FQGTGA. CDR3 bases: TGTGCCAGCAGCTTAGGAGGGGCTGAAGCTTTCTTT. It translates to CASSLGGAEAFF.

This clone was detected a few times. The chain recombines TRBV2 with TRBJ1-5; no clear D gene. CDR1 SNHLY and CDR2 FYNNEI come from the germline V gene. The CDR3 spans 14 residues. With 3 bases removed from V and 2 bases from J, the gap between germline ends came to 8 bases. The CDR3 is CASSDSGRNQPQHF. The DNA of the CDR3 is TGTGCCAGCAGTGACAGTGGGCGCAATCAGCCCCAGCATTTT.

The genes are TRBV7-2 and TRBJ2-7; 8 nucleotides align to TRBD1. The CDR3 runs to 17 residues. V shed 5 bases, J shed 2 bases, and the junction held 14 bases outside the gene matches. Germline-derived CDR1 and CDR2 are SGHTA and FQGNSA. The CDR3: CASSEFPGQVMTYEQYF. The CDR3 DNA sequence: TGTGCCAGCAGCGAATTCCCGGGACAGGTGATGACCTACGAGCAGTACTTC.

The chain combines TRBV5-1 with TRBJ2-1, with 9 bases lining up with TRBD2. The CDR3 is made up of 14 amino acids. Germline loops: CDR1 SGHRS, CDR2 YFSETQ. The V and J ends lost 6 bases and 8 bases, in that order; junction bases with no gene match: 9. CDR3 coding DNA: TGCGCCAGCACACGGGGCGGGGGGGCCGATGAGCAGTTCTTC. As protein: CASTRGGGADEQFF.

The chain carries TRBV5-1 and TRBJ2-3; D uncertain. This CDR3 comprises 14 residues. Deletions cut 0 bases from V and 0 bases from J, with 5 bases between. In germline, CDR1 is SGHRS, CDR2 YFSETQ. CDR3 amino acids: CASSLGESTDTQYF. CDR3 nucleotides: TGCGCCAGCAGCTTGGGCGAAAGCACAGATACGCAGTATTTT.

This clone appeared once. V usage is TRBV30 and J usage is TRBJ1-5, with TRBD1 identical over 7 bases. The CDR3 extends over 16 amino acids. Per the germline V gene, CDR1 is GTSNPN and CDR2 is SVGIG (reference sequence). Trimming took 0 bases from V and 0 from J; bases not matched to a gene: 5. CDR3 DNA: TGTGCCTGGAGTGTAGGGGGCACCCCTAGCAATCAGCCCCAGCATTTT. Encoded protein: CAWSVGGTPSNQPQHF.

The DNA for the CDR3 is TGTGCCAGCAGCTTAATAGGAAGCGGGGAGATGAACACCGGGGAGCTGTTTTTT. Translation: CASSLIGSGEMNTGELFF. The V gene is TRBV7-2, the J gene TRBJ2-2, with 7 bases lining up with TRBD2. Germline V lookup: CDR1 SGHTA, CDR2 FQGNSA. This CDR3 has 18 amino acids. Trimming cost V 2 bases and J 1 base; bases outside gene matches: 10.

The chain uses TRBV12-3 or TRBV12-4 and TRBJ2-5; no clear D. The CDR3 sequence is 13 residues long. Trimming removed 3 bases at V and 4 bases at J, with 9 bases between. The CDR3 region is CASSFFNPETQYF. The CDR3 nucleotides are TGTGCCAGCAGTTTCTTTAATCCAGAGACCCAGTACTTC.

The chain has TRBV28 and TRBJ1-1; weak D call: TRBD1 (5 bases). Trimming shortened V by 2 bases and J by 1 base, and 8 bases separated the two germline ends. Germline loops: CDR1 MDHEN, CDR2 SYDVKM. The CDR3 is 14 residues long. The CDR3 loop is CASSLAGENTEAFF. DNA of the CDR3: TGTGCCAGCAGTTTAGCGGGGGAGAACACTGAAGCTTTCTTT.

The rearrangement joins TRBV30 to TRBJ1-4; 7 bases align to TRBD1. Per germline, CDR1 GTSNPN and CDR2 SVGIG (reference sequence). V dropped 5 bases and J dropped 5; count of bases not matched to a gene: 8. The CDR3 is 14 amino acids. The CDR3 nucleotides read TGTGCCTGGGCTCCGACAGGGACGAATGAAAAACTGTTTTTT. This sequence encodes CAWAPTGTNEKLFF. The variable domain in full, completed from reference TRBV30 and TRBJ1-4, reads SQTIHQWPATLVQPVGSPLSLECTVEGTSNPNLYWYRQAAGRGLQLLFYSVGIGQISSEVPQNLSASRPQDRQFILSSKKLLLSDSGFYLCAWAPTGTNEKLFFGSGTQLSVL.

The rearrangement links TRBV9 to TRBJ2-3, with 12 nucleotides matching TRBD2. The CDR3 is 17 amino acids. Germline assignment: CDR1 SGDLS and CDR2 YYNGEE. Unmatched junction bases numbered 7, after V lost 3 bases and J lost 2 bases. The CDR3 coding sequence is TGTGCCAGCAGCGGTTCTAGCGGGAGGGTCCCCACAGATACGCAGTATTTT. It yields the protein CASSGSSGRVPTDTQYF.

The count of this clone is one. The CDR3, as DNA: TGTGCCAGCAGTCCCTTCAGCGGGAGGGAGGAGACCCAGTACTTC. This sequence encodes CASSPFSGREETQYF. The chain uses TRBV5-8 and TRBJ2-5, with TRBD2 matching over 10 bases. CDR3 length equals 15 residues. After removal of 5 bases from V and 5 bases from J, the junction contained 9 bases not matched to a gene. Germline-derived CDR1 and CDR2 are SGHTS and YDEGEE. Combining the CDR3 with reference TRBV5-8 and TRBJ2-5 gives the whole variable domain EAGVTQSPTHLIKTRGQQATLRCSPISGHTSVYWYQQALGLGLQFLLWYDEGEERNRGNFPPRFSGRQFPNYSSELNVNALELEDSALYLCASSPFSGREETQYFGPGTRLLVL.

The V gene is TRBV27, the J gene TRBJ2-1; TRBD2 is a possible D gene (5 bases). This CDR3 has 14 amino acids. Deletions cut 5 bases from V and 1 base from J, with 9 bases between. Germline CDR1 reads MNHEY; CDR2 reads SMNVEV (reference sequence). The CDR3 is CASSEDSSYNEQFF. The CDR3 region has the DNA TGTGCCAGCAGTGAGGACTCTTCCTACAATGAGCAGTTCTTC.

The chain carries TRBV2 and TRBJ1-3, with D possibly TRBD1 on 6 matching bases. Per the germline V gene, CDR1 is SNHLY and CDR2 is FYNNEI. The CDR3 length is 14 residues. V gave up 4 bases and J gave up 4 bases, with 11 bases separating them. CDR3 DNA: TGTGCCAGCAGTGCAGGGGTTGCAGGAAACACCATATATTTT. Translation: CASSAGVAGNTIYF.